Sequencing of this T cell receptor (beta chain) was carried out in a study of blood T cell repertoires in COVID-19. Germline values: CDR1 SGHNT, CDR2 YYREEE (reference sequence). CDR3 size: 15 residues. V dropped 0 bases and J dropped 0 bases, with 9 bases sitting between them. Source study methods: Amplifying reference gene primers gave estimates of nucleated cell counts. The method was immunoSEQ multiplex PCR; TCRdb's version includes in-frame clones alone and lacks a portion of them. V and J calls and clone size follow that table, whereas D and trimming were derived from the DNA. The repertoire holds about 170,000 clones, with around four fifths as singletons.

J is TRBJ1-1 and V is TRBV5-4, with a tentative D call TRBD1 (5 bases). Sequences were obtained from peripheral blood. The source is a woman between 65 and 79 years old who had recovered from COVID-19. The CDR3 DNA is TGTGCCAGCAGCTTGGTGGCAGGGATGAACACTGAAGCTTTCTTT. Translated: CASSLVAGMNTEAFF.